This TCR beta chain derives from a study of T cell changes during pregnancy in multiple sclerosis. This CDR3 has 15 amino acids. Trimming took 0 bases from V and 0 from J; bases not matched to a gene: 0. Per germline, CDR1 SGDLS and CDR2 YYNGEE. The data were produced by immunoSEQ multiplex PCR, yet TCRdb's version contains in-frame clones alone and is incomplete. Of tens of thousands of clones listed, roughly 90% are singletons. The source was CD8+ T cells from peripheral blood mononuclear cells, collected before pregnancy. The chain carries TRBV9 and TRBJ2-3; 8 bases fit TRBD1. The sequence came from a female donor with multiple sclerosis, enrolled in a pregnancy study. The CDR3 DNA reads as TGTGCCAGCAGCGTAGGGACAGGGAGCACAGATACGCAGTATTTT. Protein sequence: CASSVGTGSTDTQYF.